This T cell receptor beta chain was captured by sequencing in a study of T-cell reconstitution after alpha-beta-depleted transplantation in children. Findings and limits, study-wide: T-cell counts and diversity at one year post-transplant came mainly from newly produced T cells. The origin of high day-60 TCRbeta diversity in some patients lay in surviving recipient T cells and thymic progenitors.

Construction of the TCRbeta library involved unique molecular identifiers. TCRdb independently ran MiXCR on the PCR reads; one entry per CDR3 protein. The sample lists approximately 500,000 distinct CDR3 sequences; 25% to 30% were seen once. Turning to this clonotype: What it binds is not known.

Per germline, CDR1 GTSNPN and CDR2 SVGIG (reference sequence). The CDR3 is made up of 13 amino acids. Deletions cut 0 bases from V and 4 bases from J, with 6 bases between. Sequencing was performed on PBMCs, taken before TCRalphabeta/CD19-depleted stem cell transplant. The rearrangement joins TRBV30 to TRBJ2-2; D not certain. The receptor was isolated from a boy under three years old with Wiskott-Aldrich syndrome, due to receive a stem cell transplant. The CDR3 region is CAWSVPLTGELFF. The CDR3 DNA is TGTGCCTGGAGTGTACCCCTCACCGGGGAGCTGTTTTTT.